Listed here are 22 T cell receptor beta chains from one sample, sequenced in a study of vaccination and CD4 T cells after COVID-19. What these receptors recognize is not known. The study sequenced cultured CD4+ T cell DNA using the Oncomine TCR Beta short-read assay. MiXCR was run by TCRdb on the PCR reads, yielding one entry per CDR3 protein. The table has about 26,000 distinct CDR3 sequences, 35% to 50% seen once. Time point specified: late sampling 161 to 241 days after vaccination in a few convalescent patients. Treatment in this sample: approximately 9-day PBMC culture with coronavirus spike peptide pools or control peptides (ViraFEST assay). Sequencing used CD4+ T cells from blood, cultured in vitro, obtained about 7 months after SARS-CoV-2 vaccination. These receptors were obtained from a human donor who had recovered from COVID-19.

The chain joins TRBV7-9 to TRBJ2-1, with D perhaps TRBD2 (6 bases). CDR1 is SEHNR and CDR2 is FQNEAQ in the germline V gene (reference sequence). Trimming left V 1 base short and J 11 bases short, with 12 bases between. The CDR3 runs to 13 residues. The CDR3 bases are TGTGCCAGCAGCTTAGTTGAGGGCGGGAAGCAGTTCTTC. Translated, it gives CASSLVEGGKQFF.

The table lists this clonotype with a count of one. The CDR3 loop is CASNPLAGNEQFF. Written as DNA, the CDR3 is TGTGCCAGCAATCCACTAGCTGGGAATGAGCAGTTCTTC. The chain uses TRBV27 and TRBJ2-1; weak D call: TRBD2 (6 bases). The CDR3 loop spans 13 amino acids. Trimming took 7 bases from V and 7 from J, leaving 14 bases between them. The germline CDR1 and CDR2 sequences are MNHEY and SMNVEV (reference sequence).

This chain uses TRBV27 with TRBJ2-3; D may be TRBD2 (6 bases). The CDR3 totals 13 residues. Per germline, CDR1 MNHEY and CDR2 SMNVEV (reference sequence). V lost 6 bases and J 1 base, leaving 8 bases between the germline ends. The CDR3 loop reads CASREGRTDTQYF. The CDR3 DNA is TGTGCCAGCAGGGAGGGACGCACAGATACGCAGTATTTT.

V and J are TRBV6-5 and TRBJ2-1; 11 nucleotides match TRBD1. CDR3 length equals 15 residues. Trimming at V came to 4 bases and at J to 8 bases, leaving 7 bases not matched to a gene. The V gene's germline CDR1 is MNHEY and CDR2 SVGAGI. CDR3 coding DNA: TGTGCCAGCAGTTTACTCGGGACAGGGGGTCATGAGCAGTTCTTC. It translates to CASSLLGTGGHEQFF.

This clonotype has just a few counts. The gene calls are TRBV20-1 and TRBJ2-1; 8 bases fit TRBD2. Germline V lookup: CDR1 DFQATT, CDR2 SNEGSKA (reference sequence). With V trimmed by 5 bases and J by 8 bases, 14 bases remained unmatched. There are 15 residues in the CDR3. The CDR3 is CSAHGLARIGYEQFF. In DNA form, the CDR3 reads TGCAGTGCTCACGGACTAGCAAGAATAGGGTATGAGCAGTTCTTC.

This clonotype has more than one count but fewer than ten. This sequence joins TRBV7-8 and TRBJ1-2; D perhaps matches TRBD1 (5 bases). CDR1 is SGHVS, CDR2 FQNEAQ, per germline. The CDR3 consists of 15 residues. Trimming stripped 2 bases from V and 6 bases from J, with 16 bases between. CDR3 bases: TGTGCCAGCAGCTTACTCGCCCCGGGACTCCATGGCTACACCTTC. Protein product: CASSLLAPGLHGYTF. The full variable domain, rest sourced from reference TRBV7-8 and TRBJ1-2, is GAGVSQSPRYKVAKRGQDVALRCDPISGHVSLFWYQQALGQGPEFLTYFQNEAQLDKSGLPSDRFFAERPEGSVSTLKIQRTQQEDSAVYLCASSLLAPGLHGYTFGSGTRLTVV.

This chain connects TRBV20-1 to TRBJ2-3; 8 nucleotides align to TRBD2. J was trimmed by 2 bases and V by 4 bases; bases with no gene match: 11. The CDR3 loop spans 16 amino acids. The V gene's germline CDR1 is DFQATT and CDR2 SNEGSKA (reference sequence). The CDR3: CSATGSAGGPTDTQYF. CDR3 sequence (DNA): TGCAGTGCTACAGGGTCCGCGGGAGGCCCCACAGATACGCAGTATTTT.

The CDR3 loop is CSVRGLDVYGYTF. In DNA form, the CDR3 reads TGCAGCGTTCGGGGGTTGGATGTCTATGGCTACACCTTC. The V call is TRBV29-1, the J call TRBJ1-2, with D perhaps TRBD1 (5 bases). From germline, CDR1 is SQVTM and CDR2 ANQGSEA. Trimming shortened V by 5 bases and J by 4 bases, and 14 bases separated the two germline ends. This CDR3 has 13 amino acids.

As regards this clonotype: A much larger clone sits a single nucleotide away, making a read error possible. The rearrangement links TRBV7-9 to TRBJ1-1; D is ambiguous. The CDR3 contains 12 residues. The germline V and J ends were trimmed by 1 base and 11 bases, with 11 bases remaining between them. Germline values: CDR1 SEHNR, CDR2 FQNEAQ (reference sequence). The CDR3 nucleotides are TGTGCCAGCAGCTTAGGGTTCTTGGAGGCTTTCTTT. Translated: CASSLGFLEAFF. Looking up the rest from reference TRBV7-9 and TRBJ1-1 gives the full variable domain: DTGVSQNPRHKITKRGQNVTFRCDPISEHNRLYWYRQTLGQGPEFLTYFQNEAQLEKSRLLSDRFSAERPKGSFSTLEIQRTEQGDSAMYLCASSLGFLEAFFGQGTRLTVV.

The chain combines TRBV7-6 with TRBJ2-7, with no clear D. V was pared by 6 bases and J by 3 bases, with 9 bases between. CDR1 SGHVS and CDR2 FNYEAQ come from the germline V gene. CDR3 length: 12 amino acids. The CDR3 protein is CASSRMGYEQYF. DNA of the CDR3: TGTGCCAGCAGTCGGATGGGCTACGAGCAGTACTTC. Filled out from reference TRBV7-6 and TRBJ2-7, the complete variable domain reads GAGVSQSPRYKVTKRGQDVALRCDPISGHVSLYWYRQALGQGPEFLTYFNYEAQQDKSGLPNDRFSAERPEGSISTLTIQRTEQRDSAMYRCASSRMGYEQYFGPGTRLTVT.

The chain combines TRBV20-1 with TRBJ2-2; possible D gene TRBD1, 6 bases. Trimming pared 6 bases from V and 6 bases from J, leaving 14 bases between. This CDR3 has 13 amino acids. Per germline, CDR1 DFQATT and CDR2 SNEGSKA (reference sequence). CDR3 DNA sequence: TGCAGTGCCAAGGAGTCAGGGGCCGGGGAGCTGTTTTTT. Its translation is CSAKESGAGELFF.

The rearrangement links TRBV9 to TRBJ1-1; possible D gene TRBD1, 5 bases. CDR1 SGDLS and CDR2 YYNGEE come from the germline V gene. The CDR3 has 18 amino acids. V was trimmed by 0 bases and J by 1 base, leaving 19 bases between them. CDR3 in amino acids: CASSVATGPGRENTEAFF. CDR3 in DNA: TGTGCCAGCAGCGTAGCTACGGGACCCGGCAGGGAGAACACTGAAGCTTTCTTT.

This sequence joins TRBV20-1 and TRBJ2-3; no firm D call. CDR3 length: 11 residues. The V and J ends lost 5 bases and 5 bases respectively, with 8 bases between them. The germline V gene encodes CDR1 DFQATT and CDR2 SNEGSKA (reference sequence). The CDR3 region is CSAVAGDTQYF. Written as DNA, the CDR3 is TGCAGTGCTGTAGCAGGAGATACGCAGTATTTT.

V is TRBV6-1 and J is TRBJ2-1, with 7 bases that match TRBD2. Germline-derived CDR1 and CDR2 are MNHNS and SASEGT. This CDR3 has 16 amino acids. After removal of 4 bases from V and 8 bases from J, the junction contained 14 bases not matched to a gene. The CDR3 sequence: CASSAGLGRVADEQFF. The CDR3 nucleotides are TGTGCCAGCAGTGCCGGACTAGGGAGGGTCGCGGATGAGCAGTTCTTC.

The genes are TRBV28 and TRBJ1-1; TRBD1 is a possible D gene (6 bases). The CDR3 runs 14 residues. The germline V gene encodes CDR1 MDHEN and CDR2 SYDVKM. V was shortened by 5 bases and J by 4 bases, with 14 bases between the two germline ends. CDR3 residues: CASSPPTGPTEAFF. The CDR3 DNA sequence: TGTGCCAGCAGTCCGCCGACAGGCCCCACTGAAGCTTTCTTT.

As DNA, the CDR3 is TGCAGTGCTAGTAGCTTAGCCGGCGAGCAGTACTTC. It specifies CSASSLAGEQYF. The V and J genes are TRBV20-1 and TRBJ2-7; no clear D. V was cut by 3 bases and J by 6 bases, with 12 bases left in between. This CDR3 contains 12 residues. The germline V gene encodes CDR1 DFQATT and CDR2 SNEGSKA (reference sequence).

This clonotype was counted a few times. This chain joins TRBV20-1 and TRBJ1-5; no definite D call. Germline V lookup: CDR1 DFQATT, CDR2 SNEGSKA (reference sequence). Trimming stripped 7 bases from V and 4 bases from J, with 5 bases between. CDR3 length equals 10 residues. For the CDR3, the DNA is TGCAGTGTAGGGAATCAGCCCCAGCATTTT. This translates into CSVGNQPQHF.

The genes are TRBV24-1 and TRBJ2-7; perhaps TRBD2 as D (6 bases). This CDR3 region has 14 residues. V was cut by 4 bases and J by 0 bases, with 9 bases left in between. Germline V CDR1 and CDR2: KGHDR, SFDVKD. The chain's CDR3 is CATSETGLSYEQYF. CDR3 bases: TGTGCCACCAGTGAGACGGGACTCTCCTACGAGCAGTACTTC.

This clonotype qualifies as medium-sized. The V call is TRBV6-2 or TRBV6-3, the J call TRBJ1-5, with a weak D call TRBD1 (5 bases). The CDR3 is 14 residues long. With 7 bases removed from V and 3 bases from J, the gap between germline ends came to 13 bases. Germline V gives CDR1 MNHEY, CDR2 SVGEGT. The CDR3 DNA follows: TGTGCCAGCAAGGCAGGGACGCTCAATCAGCCCCAGCATTTT. It encodes CASKAGTLNQPQHF.

The chain carries TRBV6-2 or TRBV6-3 and TRBJ2-7; 7 nucleotides agree with TRBD1. CDR1 MNHEY and CDR2 SVGEGT come from the germline V gene. The CDR3 extends over 15 amino acids. With V trimmed by 7 bases and J by 4 bases, 13 bases remained unmatched. Written as DNA, the CDR3 is TGTGCCAGCACCCGACACCGGGACAGAACGTACGAGCAGTACTTC. This encodes CASTRHRDRTYEQYF.

This sequence joins TRBV20-1 and TRBJ2-1, with 8 positions matching TRBD1. There are 21 residues in the CDR3. V lost 0 bases, J lost 2 bases, and 21 bases stayed unmatched. Per the germline V gene, CDR1 is DFQATT and CDR2 is SNEGSKA (reference sequence). This CDR3 reads CSARDPQGEEGVANTYNEQFF. The CDR3 coding sequence is TGCAGTGCTAGAGATCCACAGGGGGAAGAAGGGGTGGCGAATACCTACAATGAGCAGTTCTTC.

This clonotype was recorded a few times. The rearrangement links TRBV6-1 to TRBJ2-7; no clear D gene. Germline assignment: CDR1 MNHNS and CDR2 SASEGT. Trimming pared 7 bases from V and 5 bases from J, leaving 15 bases between. The CDR3 extends over 13 amino acids. The CDR3, as DNA: TGTGCCAGCACGATTAGCCATACCGACGAGCAGTACTTC. Amino acid sequence: CASTISHTDEQYF.